This T cell receptor beta chain is drawn from a study of shared clonotypes between healthy human individuals. The authors loaded roughly 200 ng DNA, about 30,000 T cell genomes, into sorted-subset replicate PCRs. Assay: immunoSEQ multiplex PCR; the TCRdb copy retains only in-frame clones and omits some. The table has about 2 million clones, roughly 94% seen once. Study-wide findings and caveats: Generation probability values for non-shared clonotypes were lower than those for clonotypes shared by all four donors.

A word on this clone: Antigen specificity is unknown.

All the donors were Caucasian adults who lived in Nashville, Tennessee. The CDR3 is made up of 13 amino acids. V lost 1 base and J lost 13, with 14 bases in between. The germline gives CDR1 SGHTA, CDR2 FQGNSA. The sequenced material came from naive CD4+ T cells sorted from blood. Subset specified: CD45RA+ positively selected. This TCR was sampled from a man younger than 30 in good health. V usage is TRBV7-2 and J usage is TRBJ2-1; perhaps D is TRBD1 or TRBD2 (5 bases each). This CDR3 is CASSLGEGRGQFF. The CDR3 nucleotides read TGTGCCAGCAGCTTAGGAGAGGGTAGGGGTCAGTTCTTC.